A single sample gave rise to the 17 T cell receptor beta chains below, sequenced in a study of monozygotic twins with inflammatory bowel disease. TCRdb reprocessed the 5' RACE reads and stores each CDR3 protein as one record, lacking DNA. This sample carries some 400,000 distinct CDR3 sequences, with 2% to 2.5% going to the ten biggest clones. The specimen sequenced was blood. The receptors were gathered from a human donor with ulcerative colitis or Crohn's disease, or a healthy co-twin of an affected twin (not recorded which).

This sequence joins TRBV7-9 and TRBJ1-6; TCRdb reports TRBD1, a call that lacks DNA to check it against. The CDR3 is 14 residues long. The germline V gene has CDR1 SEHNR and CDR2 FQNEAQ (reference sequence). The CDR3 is CASSLQGVNSPLHF.

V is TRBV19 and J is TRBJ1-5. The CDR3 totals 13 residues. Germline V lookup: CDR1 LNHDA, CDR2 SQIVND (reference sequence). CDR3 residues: CASSIQMNQPQHF.

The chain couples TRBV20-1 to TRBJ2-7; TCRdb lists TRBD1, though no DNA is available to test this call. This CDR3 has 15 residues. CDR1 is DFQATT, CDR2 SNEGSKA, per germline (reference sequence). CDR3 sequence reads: CSARGPQGISYEQYF.

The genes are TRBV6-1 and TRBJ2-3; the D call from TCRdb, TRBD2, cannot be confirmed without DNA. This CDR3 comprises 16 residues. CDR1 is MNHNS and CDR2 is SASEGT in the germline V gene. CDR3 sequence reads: CASRPTSGGSTDTQYF.

The CDR3 protein is CAISETRGTNEKLFF. V gene TRBV10-3 combines with J gene TRBJ1-4; the D gene TCRdb calls, TRBD1, cannot be checked with no DNA. This CDR3 contains 15 residues. Germline CDR1 reads ENHRY; CDR2 reads SYGVKD.

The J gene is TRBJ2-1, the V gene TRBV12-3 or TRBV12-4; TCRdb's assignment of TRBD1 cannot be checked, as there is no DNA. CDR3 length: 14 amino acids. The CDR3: CASSYRGNYNEQFF.

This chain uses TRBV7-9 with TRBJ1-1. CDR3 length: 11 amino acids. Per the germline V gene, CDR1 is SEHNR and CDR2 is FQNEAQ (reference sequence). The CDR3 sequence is CASSLINEAFF.

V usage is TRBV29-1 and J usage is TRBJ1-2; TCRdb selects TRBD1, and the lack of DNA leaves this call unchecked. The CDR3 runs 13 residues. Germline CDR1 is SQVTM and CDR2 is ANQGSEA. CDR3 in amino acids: CSVEHRARDGYTF.

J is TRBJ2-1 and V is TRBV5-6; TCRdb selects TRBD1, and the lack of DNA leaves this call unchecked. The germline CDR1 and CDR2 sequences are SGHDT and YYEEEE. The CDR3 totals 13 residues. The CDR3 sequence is CASSFGTVYGQFF.

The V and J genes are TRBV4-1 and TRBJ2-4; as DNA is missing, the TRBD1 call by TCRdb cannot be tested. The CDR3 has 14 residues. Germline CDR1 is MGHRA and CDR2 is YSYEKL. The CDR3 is CASSQQGSKNIQYF.

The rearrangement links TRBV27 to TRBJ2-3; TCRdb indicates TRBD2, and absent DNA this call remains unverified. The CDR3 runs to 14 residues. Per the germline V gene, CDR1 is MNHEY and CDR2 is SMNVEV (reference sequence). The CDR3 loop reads CASSFPGDYQTQYF.

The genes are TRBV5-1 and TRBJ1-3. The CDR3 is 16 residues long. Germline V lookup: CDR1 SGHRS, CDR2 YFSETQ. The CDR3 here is CASSSRGDSGWDTIYF.

The CDR3 spells CASREDRGSPEQYF. The chain recombines TRBV28 with TRBJ2-7; TCRdb names TRBD1, which stays unverified in the absence of DNA. CDR1 and CDR2 (germline): MDHEN, SYDVKM. The CDR3 length is 14 residues.

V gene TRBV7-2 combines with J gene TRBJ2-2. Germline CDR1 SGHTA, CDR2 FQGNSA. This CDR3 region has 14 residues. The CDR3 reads CASSLAIITGELFF.

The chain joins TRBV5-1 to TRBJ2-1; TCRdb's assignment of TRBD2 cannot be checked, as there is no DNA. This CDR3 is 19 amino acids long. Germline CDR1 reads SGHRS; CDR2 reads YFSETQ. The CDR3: CASSLRVSPGAGAYNEQFF.

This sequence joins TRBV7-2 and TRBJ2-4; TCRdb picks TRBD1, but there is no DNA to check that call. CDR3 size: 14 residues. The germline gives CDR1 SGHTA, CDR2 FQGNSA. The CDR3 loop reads CASSLQQGKNIQYF. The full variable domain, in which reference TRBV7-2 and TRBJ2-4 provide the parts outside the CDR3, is GAGVSQSPSNKVTEKGKDVELRCDPISGHTALYWYRQSLGQGLEFLIYFQGNSAPDKSGLPSDRFSAERTGGSVSTLTIQRTQQEDSAVYLCASSLQQGKNIQYFGAGTRLSVL.

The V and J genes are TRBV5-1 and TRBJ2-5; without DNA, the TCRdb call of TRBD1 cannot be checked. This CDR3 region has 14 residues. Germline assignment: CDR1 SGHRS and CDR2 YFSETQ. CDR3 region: CANSPRANQETQYF.